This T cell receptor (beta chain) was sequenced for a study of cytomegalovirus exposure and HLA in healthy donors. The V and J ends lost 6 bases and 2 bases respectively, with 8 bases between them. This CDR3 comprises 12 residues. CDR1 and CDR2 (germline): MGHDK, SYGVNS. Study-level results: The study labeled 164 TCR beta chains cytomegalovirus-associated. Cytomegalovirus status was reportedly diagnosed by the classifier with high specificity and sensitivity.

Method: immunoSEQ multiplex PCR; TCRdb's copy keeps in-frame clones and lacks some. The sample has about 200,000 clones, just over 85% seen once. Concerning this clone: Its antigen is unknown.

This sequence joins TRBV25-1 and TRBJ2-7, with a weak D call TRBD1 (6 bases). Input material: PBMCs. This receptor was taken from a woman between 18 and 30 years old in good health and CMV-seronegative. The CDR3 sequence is CASRDRTYEQYF. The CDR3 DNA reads TGTGCCAGCAGGGACAGAACCTACGAGCAGTACTTC.